This T cell receptor beta chain emerged from a study of identical twins. The CDR3 covers 16 residues. The junction had 9 bases not matched to a gene; V was cut back by 0 bases and J by 4 bases. Germline V gene sequence: CDR1 DFQATT, CDR2 SNEGSKA (reference sequence). This clonotype was counted a few times. One entry per CDR3 protein results from TCRdb running MiXCR on the 5' RACE reads. The sample lists roughly 1,500,000 distinct CDR3 sequences, roughly 35% occurring once. This receptor was obtained from a newborn girl in good health. This chain uses TRBV20-1 with TRBJ2-1; 7 positions match TRBD2. Input material: cord blood. Here the CDR3 reads CSARDVDPSGYNEQFF. CDR3 sequence (DNA): TGCAGTGCTAGAGATGTTGATCCTAGCGGATACAATGAGCAGTTCTTC.